One and the same sample provided the 21 T cell receptor beta chains below, sequenced in a study of shared clonotypes between healthy human individuals. Repertoires were generated with immunoSEQ multiplex PCR, while TCRdb's copy carries only in-frame clones and drops some. This table has around 200,000 clones, 85% to 95% appearing once. The sequenced sample was naive CD4+ T cells sorted from blood. Subset noted: CD45RA+ positively selected. The receptor set was obtained from a woman aged 30 to 39 in good health.

The chain couples TRBV30 to TRBJ2-7, with a weak D call TRBD1 (5 bases). Trimming cost V 5 bases and J 5 bases, with 22 bases left between them. In germline, CDR1 is GTSNPN, CDR2 SVGIG (reference sequence). The CDR3 runs to 15 residues. The CDR3 here is CAWGHPDRPSNEQYF. In DNA form, the CDR3 reads TGTGCCTGGGGACATCCAGACCGACCAAGTAACGAGCAGTACTTC.

The gene calls are TRBV4-2 and TRBJ1-1; unclear D gene. Germline V gives CDR1 LGHNA, CDR2 YNFKEQ. Trimming shortened V by 2 bases and J by 0 bases, and 13 bases separated the two germline ends. The CDR3 is made up of 16 amino acids. CDR3 DNA: TGTGCCAGCAGCCAAAATCTAATGAGAGTGAACACTGAAGCTTTCTTT. As protein: CASSQNLMRVNTEAFF.

For the CDR3, the DNA is TGTGCCAGCTTCTGGTCACGGAACACTGAAGCTTTCTTT. Translating it yields CASFWSRNTEAFF. This chain joins TRBV5-8 and TRBJ1-1; unclear D gene. V gave up 7 bases and J gave up 1 base, with 11 bases separating them. CDR3 length equals 13 residues. Germline-derived CDR1 and CDR2 are SGHTS and YDEGEE. Looking up the rest from reference TRBV5-8 and TRBJ1-1 gives the full variable domain: EAGVTQSPTHLIKTRGQQATLRCSPISGHTSVYWYQQALGLGLQFLLWYDEGEERNRGNFPPRFSGRQFPNYSSELNVNALELEDSALYLCASFWSRNTEAFFGQGTRLTVV.

Only one count was recorded for this clone. The chain couples TRBV7-9 to TRBJ1-1; D is unresolved. Trimming cost V 2 bases and J 5 bases, with 6 bases left between them. This CDR3 is built from 12 residues. Germline loops: CDR1 SEHNR, CDR2 FQNEAQ (reference sequence). The CDR3 bases are TGTGCCAGCAGCTTAATTGGGACTGAAGCTTTCTTT. Its protein is CASSLIGTEAFF.

The chain employs TRBV5-1 and TRBJ2-7; D unresolved. V lost 0 bases and J lost 2, with 6 bases in between. Per the germline V gene, CDR1 is SGHRS and CDR2 is YFSETQ. The CDR3 runs to 13 residues. CDR3 coding DNA: TGCGCCAGCAGCTTGGGCTCAGCCTACGAGCAGTACTTC. Its translation: CASSLGSAYEQYF. Full variable domain (outside the CDR3, taken from reference TRBV5-1 and TRBJ2-7): KAGVTQTPRYLIKTRGQQVTLSCSPISGHRSVSWYQQTPGQGLQFLFEYFSETQRNKGNFPGRFSGRQFSNSRSEMNVSTLELGDSALYLCASSLGSAYEQYFGPGTRLTVT.

The chain couples TRBV27 to TRBJ1-5; D uncertain. CDR1 and CDR2 (germline): MNHEY, SMNVEV (reference sequence). This CDR3 has 14 residues. Trimming removed 2 bases at V and 0 bases at J, with 5 bases between. The CDR3 region has the DNA TGTGCCAGCAGTTTAAGGGTTAGCAATCAGCCCCAGCATTTT. Residues: CASSLRVSNQPQHF.

The rearrangement joins TRBV28 to TRBJ2-7; D remains ambiguous. Per germline, CDR1 MDHEN and CDR2 SYDVKM. V gave up 10 bases and J gave up 1 base, with 5 bases separating them. This CDR3 is built from 10 residues. The CDR3 sequence is CATYSYEQYF. As DNA, the CDR3 is TGTGCCACATATTCCTACGAGCAGTACTTC. Variable domain in full (rest from reference TRBV28 and TRBJ2-7): DVKVTQSSRYLVKRTGEKVFLECVQDMDHENMFWYRQDPGLGLRLIYFSYDVKMKEKGDIPEGYSVSREKKERFSLILESASTNQTSMYLCATYSYEQYFGPGTRLTVT.

Worth noting for this clone: The same CDR3 can be traced to other DNA sequences in this sample. The rearrangement uses TRBV11-2 and TRBJ1-1; D not certain. From germline, CDR1 is SGHAT and CDR2 FQNNGV. The CDR3 is 13 residues long. V shed 2 bases and J shed 1 base, with 5 bases lying between them. CDR3 region: CASSLSENTEAFF. CDR3 sequence (DNA): TGTGCCAGCAGCTTATCGGAGAACACTGAAGCTTTCTTT. Looking up the rest from reference TRBV11-2 and TRBJ1-1 gives the full variable domain: EAGVAQSPRYKIIEKRQSVAFWCNPISGHATLYWYQQILGQGPKLLIQFQNNGVVDDSQLPKDRFSAERLKGVDSTLKIQPAKLEDSAVYLCASSLSENTEAFFGQGTRLTVV.

The V call is TRBV5-6, the J call TRBJ2-7; D is unresolved. The CDR3 covers 11 residues. The germline gives CDR1 SGHDT, CDR2 YYEEEE. Trimming pared 4 bases from V and 2 bases from J, leaving 4 bases between. CDR3 region: CASSGTYEQYF. The CDR3 DNA reads as TGTGCCAGCAGCGGAACCTACGAGCAGTACTTC.

CDR3 nucleotides: TGTGCCAGCAGCCCCGTAGGGTGGGAATCCACAAGGCGGGGCTCCTACGAGCAGTACTTC. It specifies CASSPVGWESTRRGSYEQYF. V usage is TRBV7-8 and J usage is TRBJ2-7; TRBD2 is a possible D gene (6 bases). V lost 5 bases, J lost 0 bases, and 29 bases lay in between. Germline V gene data show CDR1 as SGHVS and CDR2 as FQNEAQ. The CDR3 sequence is 20 residues long.

This clone was seen once. The chain links TRBV29-1 to TRBJ1-2, with TRBD1 as a possible D gene (5 bases). The CDR3 length is 13 residues. Germline lookup yields CDR1 SQVTM and CDR2 ANQGSEA. Trimming cost V 3 bases and J 4 bases, with 12 bases left between them. The CDR3 is CSVDQGRSYGYTF. In DNA form, the CDR3 reads TGCAGCGTTGATCAGGGACGCAGCTATGGCTACACCTTC.

This rearrangement joins TRBV27 to TRBJ2-2, with D unresolved. CDR1 is MNHEY and CDR2 is SMNVEV in the germline V gene (reference sequence). The CDR3 sequence is 16 residues long. V gave up 7 bases and J gave up 1 base, with 16 bases separating them. Here the CDR3 reads CASTPFGHKNTGELFF. In DNA, the CDR3 is TGTGCCAGCACTCCCTTTGGTCACAAGAACACCGGGGAGCTGTTTTTT.

This chain joins TRBV19 and TRBJ1-5; D remains unclear. V lost 0 bases and J lost 2, with 17 bases in between. This CDR3 is 18 amino acids long. CDR1 and CDR2 from the germline V gene are LNHDA and SQIVND (reference sequence). The chain's CDR3 is CASSIDLWAFDGNQPQHF. The CDR3 bases are TGTGCCAGTAGTATAGATCTATGGGCCTTCGATGGCAATCAGCCCCAGCATTTT.

This clone has a single count. The rearrangement joins TRBV5-1 to TRBJ1-2; 9 nucleotides align to TRBD1. Germline CDR1 is SGHRS and CDR2 is YFSETQ. J gave up 2 bases and V 3 bases, and 8 bases lay outside the gene matches. This CDR3 is built from 16 residues. The CDR3 here is CASSWLGTGRNYGYTF. The CDR3, as DNA: TGCGCCAGCAGCTGGCTGGGGACAGGGCGGAACTATGGCTACACCTTC.

This chain joins TRBV4-1 and TRBJ1-4, with 9 nucleotides matching TRBD1. The CDR3 spans 17 residues. The germline V gene encodes CDR1 MGHRA and CDR2 YSYEKL. Trimming took 4 bases from V and 5 from J; bases not matched to a gene: 11. As DNA, the CDR3 is TGCGCCAGCAGCCCTTTCGCCGCCGGGACAGGGAATGAAAAACTGTTTTTT. Translated: CASSPFAAGTGNEKLFF.

This rearrangement joins TRBV27 to TRBJ2-7, with TRBD1 identical over 7 bases. The CDR3 contains 15 residues. In germline, CDR1 is MNHEY, CDR2 SMNVEV (reference sequence). With 5 bases clipped from V and 0 bases from J, the junction kept 7 bases outside the gene matches. The CDR3 nucleotides read TGTGCCAGCAGTCCCGGGACAGCCTACTCCTACGAGCAGTACTTC. Its protein product is CASSPGTAYSYEQYF.

Only a few counts were recorded for this clone. V usage is TRBV7-9 and J usage is TRBJ2-7, with TRBD2 matching 8 bases. V was clipped by 4 bases and J by 3 bases; unmatched bases: 2. The CDR3 is 13 residues long. CDR1 is SEHNR and CDR2 is FQNEAQ in the germline V gene (reference sequence). CDR3 loop: CASSSSGSYEQYF. CDR3 DNA: TGTGCCAGCAGCTCCAGCGGGAGCTACGAGCAGTACTTC.

The genes are TRBV11-1 and TRBJ1-3; D ambiguous. In germline, CDR1 is SGHAT, CDR2 FQDESV (reference sequence). Trimming stripped 5 bases from V and 8 bases from J, with 13 bases between. The CDR3 is 13 amino acids. CDR3 DNA: TGTGCCAGCAGCCTAACACCCCTGGACACCATATATTTT. This codes for CASSLTPLDTIYF.

V gene TRBV27 combines with J gene TRBJ1-5, with D perhaps matching TRBD1 (5 bases). Germline-derived CDR1 and CDR2 are MNHEY and SMNVEV (reference sequence). V was trimmed by 2 bases and J by 0 bases, leaving 11 bases between them. The CDR3 has 16 amino acids. The CDR3 reads CASSLGRDYSNQPQHF. In DNA, the CDR3 is TGTGCCAGCAGTTTAGGCAGGGATTATAGCAATCAGCCCCAGCATTTT.

The chain carries TRBV5-4 and TRBJ2-7; 9 bases are shared with TRBD2. CDR1 is SGHNT, CDR2 YYREEE, per germline (reference sequence). Germline trimming cut 0 bases from V and 4 bases from J; bases unmatched to any gene: 8. This CDR3 spans 16 amino acids. CDR3 nucleotide sequence: TGTGCCAGCAGCTTGGTAGGTAGCGGGAGTGGTTACGAGCAGTACTTC. It is translated as CASSLVGSGSGYEQYF.

The J gene is TRBJ2-1, the V gene TRBV6-1; 8 positions agree with TRBD2. Germline CDR1 reads MNHNS; CDR2 reads SASEGT. The V gene end was trimmed by 2 bases and the J gene end by 4 bases; junction bases not matched to a gene: 7. The CDR3 loop spans 16 amino acids. The DNA of the CDR3 is TGTGCCAGCAGTGAACCCGTAGCGGGAAATTACAATGAGCAGTTCTTC. Translated, it gives CASSEPVAGNYNEQFF.